A single sample is the source of the 21 T cell receptor beta chains below, sequenced in a study of regulatory T cells in long-lasting Graves disease. Noted time point: newly diagnosed GD, antithyroid drugs for less than 3 months. Isolated PBMC RNA provided the starting material for the TCR library. In building TCR beta libraries, iRepertoire HTBI primers were used together with Arm-PCR of CDR3 regions. Using its own MiXCR run on the multiplex PCR reads, TCRdb lists one record per CDR3 protein. In the table there are approximately 360,000 distinct CDR3 sequences, approximately 12% of which are singletons. These same data were also listed under a study on T cells in Graves' hyperthyroidism and ophthalmopathy.

The sequencing used peripheral blood mononuclear cells (PBMCs), collected at new diagnosis, from a patient treated with antithyroid drugs. These receptors came from a woman aged 18 to 35 with Graves disease.

At least ten counts were recorded for this clonotype. This chain connects TRBV20-1 to TRBJ1-1; D uncertain. V was trimmed by 0 bases and J by 1 base, leaving 9 bases between them. This CDR3 is 14 amino acids long. Germline-derived CDR1 and CDR2 are DFQATT and SNEGSKA (reference sequence). CDR3 nucleotide sequence: TGCAGTGCTAGAGAGTTGAAGAAGAACACTGAAGCTTTCTTT. Translating gives CSARELKKNTEAFF.

There are many counts of this clonotype. The V and J genes are TRBV2 and TRBJ2-7, with D tentatively TRBD2 (5 bases). The CDR3 extends over 14 amino acids. Trimming cost V 7 bases and J 0 bases, with 13 bases left between them. From germline, CDR1 is SNHLY and CDR2 FYNNEI. CDR3 coding DNA: TGTGCCAGCAACGAGGACTCCGTCTCCTACGAGCAGTACTTC. It codes for CASNEDSVSYEQYF.

The chain combines TRBV2 with TRBJ2-7, with D tentatively TRBD1 (6 bases). The ends were cut back, 6 bases at V and 3 bases at J, with 18 bases in the middle. Per the germline V gene, CDR1 is SNHLY and CDR2 is FYNNEI. The CDR3 sequence is 15 residues long. CDR3 protein: CASRKDRRLYYEQYF. The CDR3 bases are TGTGCCAGCAGGAAAGACAGGAGACTCTACTACGAGCAGTACTTC.

This clonotype was recorded at least ten times. The rearrangement uses TRBV10-3 and TRBJ2-7; 8 nucleotides align to TRBD1. This CDR3 has 15 residues. Germline V gives CDR1 ENHRY, CDR2 SYGVKD. The V and J ends lost 7 bases and 2 bases, in that order; junction bases with no gene match: 10. CDR3 sequence reads: CAITTGTGSTYEQYF. CDR3 nucleotide sequence: TGTGCCATCACCACAGGGACAGGATCCACCTACGAGCAGTACTTC.

Comment on this clonotype: A much larger clone is a single base away; this may be a read error. The gene calls are TRBV6-2 or TRBV6-3 and TRBJ1-6, with D perhaps TRBD1 (6 bases). Germline CDR1 reads MNHEY; CDR2 reads SVGEGT. The CDR3 is 18 amino acids. The DNA for the CDR3 is TGTGCCAGCAATACTCCCACTCCAGGGGCAGGAGATTATTCACACCTCCACTTT. It codes for CASNTPTPGAGDYSHLHF.

This clonotype showed up just a few times. The rearrangement uses TRBV5-5 and TRBJ2-5; D not certain. Trimming left V 4 bases short and J 5 bases short, with 12 bases between. Germline V CDR1 and CDR2: SGHKS, YYEKEE (reference sequence). The CDR3 is 13 amino acids. The CDR3 is CASSRFSRETQYF. CDR3 DNA: TGTGCCAGCAGCAGATTCAGCAGGGAGACCCAGTACTTC.

V and J are TRBV6-2 or TRBV6-3 and TRBJ1-4; 8 nucleotides align to TRBD1. Losses at the gene ends were 6 bases for V and 4 bases for J; bases not matched to a gene: 7. Germline CDR1 is MNHEY and CDR2 is SVGEGT. The CDR3 totals 15 residues. The CDR3 DNA reads TGTGCCAGCAGCAGCGGACAGGGCCGTAATGAAAAACTGTTTTTT. Amino acids: CASSSGQGRNEKLFF.

This clonotype was picked up many times. V is TRBV20-1 and J is TRBJ2-5; 8 bases agree with TRBD1. V trimming: 6 bases; J trimming: 0 bases; junction bases outside the gene matches: 3. Germline V gene sequence: CDR1 DFQATT, CDR2 SNEGSKA (reference sequence). The CDR3 has 13 residues. CDR3 DNA: TGCAGTGCCCGGGACAGGTACCAAGAGACCCAGTACTTC. Its translation is CSARDRYQETQYF.

Comment on this clonotype: Given a much more abundant clone one base away, this may be a read error. The chain couples TRBV29-1 to TRBJ2-5; D unresolved. V was trimmed by 0 bases and J by 2 bases, leaving 16 bases between them. Germline assignment: CDR1 SQVTM and CDR2 ANQGSEA. The CDR3 runs 16 residues. The CDR3 here is CSVEDPWSFPQETQYF. The CDR3 nucleotides read TGCAGCGTTGAAGATCCCTGGAGTTTCCCTCAAGAGACCCAGTACTTC.

This clonotype was seen a handful of times. The J gene is TRBJ1-4, the V gene TRBV3-1, with TRBD1 matching 7 bases. The junction had 12 bases not matched to a gene; V was cut back by 3 bases and J by 8 bases. This CDR3 spans 16 amino acids. Germline CDR1 and CDR2: LGHDT and YNNKEL (reference sequence). The CDR3 region is CASSHWDRGEYEKLFF. CDR3 sequence (DNA): TGTGCCAGCAGCCATTGGGACAGAGGGGAGTACGAAAAACTGTTTTTT.

This clonotype occurred many times. This chain links TRBV12-3 or TRBV12-4 with TRBJ1-5; D gene unclear. This CDR3 spans 14 amino acids. Trimming took off 5 bases at V and 4 bases at J, with 12 bases between the two ends. DNA of the CDR3: TGTGCCAGCAGTCGGCAGCACCCTAATCAGCCCCAGCATTTT. Protein: CASSRQHPNQPQHF.

This clonotype has at least ten counts. V usage is TRBV7-9 and J usage is TRBJ1-3, with D unresolved. The CDR3 runs to 12 residues. Germline V lookup: CDR1 SEHNR, CDR2 FQNEAQ (reference sequence). Trimming removed 5 bases from V and 2 bases from J, with 4 bases in between. The DNA for the CDR3 is TGTGCCAGCAGCCCTCCTGGAAACACCATATATTTT. Protein sequence: CASSPPGNTIYF.

The rearrangement links TRBV2 to TRBJ2-7; perhaps TRBD2 as D (6 bases). This CDR3 has 12 residues. The ends were cut back, 5 bases at V and 9 bases at J, with 14 bases in the middle. Germline V gives CDR1 SNHLY, CDR2 FYNNEI. For the CDR3, the DNA is TGTGCCAGCAGTTTCCCCGCGGGGCGGCAGTACTTC. This codes for CASSFPAGRQYF.

The chain is built from TRBV5-1 and TRBJ2-1; 11 bases fit TRBD2. Germline V gene data show CDR1 as SGHRS and CDR2 as YFSETQ. J lost 9 bases, V lost 0 bases, and 8 bases had no gene match. The CDR3 is 16 residues long. The CDR3 is CASSLVVSGGAGEQFF. The CDR3 DNA reads as TGCGCCAGCAGCTTGGTGGTTAGCGGGGGGGCCGGTGAGCAGTTCTTC.

In regard to this clonotype: A far larger clone lies a single base away; this is likely a read error. The V gene is TRBV7-9, the J gene TRBJ2-7, with TRBD1 matching 8 bases. This CDR3 spans 15 amino acids. V trimming: 3 bases; J trimming: 7 bases; junction bases outside the gene matches: 11. The germline CDR1 and CDR2 sequences are SEHNR and FQNEAQ (reference sequence). CDR3 DNA sequence: TGTGCCAGCAGCTTTGCAGGGGGCAGATGGCATGAGCAGTACTTC. Translating it yields CASSFAGGRWHEQYF.

CDR3 nucleotides: TGCGCCAGCAGCCAAGATACGAGGACAGGGACAAGAGACTATGGCTACACCTTC. Protein product: CASSQDTRTGTRDYGYTF. The chain has TRBV4-3 and TRBJ1-2, with 8 bases matching TRBD1. The CDR3 consists of 18 residues. V lost 0 bases and J lost 3; bases outside the gene matches: 12. CDR1 is LGHNA, CDR2 YSLEER, per germline.

This clonotype has more than one count but fewer than ten. V gene TRBV20-1 combines with J gene TRBJ2-2; TRBD2 matches 8 bases. Looked up from germline, CDR1 is DFQATT and CDR2 is SNEGSKA (reference sequence). The CDR3 runs to 18 residues. V dropped 0 bases and J dropped 1; count of bases not matched to a gene: 10. The CDR3 loop reads CSARDWSSGTRNTGELFF. CDR3 DNA: TGCAGTGCTAGAGATTGGAGTAGCGGGACGCGGAACACCGGGGAGCTGTTTTTT.

This sequence joins TRBV10-3 and TRBJ2-2; D is possibly TRBD1 (6 bases). CDR1 is ENHRY, CDR2 SYGVKD, per germline. CDR3 length: 12 residues. V was clipped by 10 bases and J by 6 bases, with 12 bases between them. This CDR3 is CATQGQSGELFF. Written as DNA, the CDR3 is TGTGCCACCCAAGGACAGTCCGGGGAGCTGTTTTTT.

This clonotype showed up many times. The rearrangement uses TRBV20-1 and TRBJ1-4; tentative D call: TRBD1 (6 bases). Germline CDR1 and CDR2: DFQATT and SNEGSKA (reference sequence). The germline V and J ends were trimmed by 6 bases and 8 bases, with 16 bases remaining between them. CDR3 size: 13 residues. DNA for the CDR3: TGCAGTGCCCTAGTGACAGGAGGCGAAAAACTGTTTTTT. Protein sequence: CSALVTGGEKLFF.

This clonotype has ten or more counts. The gene calls are TRBV29-1 and TRBJ1-1; D ambiguous. Germline lookup yields CDR1 SQVTM and CDR2 ANQGSEA. The CDR3 runs to 12 residues. V lost 4 bases to trimming and J lost 1 base, with 7 bases between them. CDR3 protein: CSVVKWNTEAFF. The DNA of the CDR3 is TGCAGCGTTGTGAAGTGGAACACTGAAGCTTTCTTT.

There are many counts of this clonotype. The V and J genes are TRBV6-1 and TRBJ2-5; no reliable D call. In germline, CDR1 is MNHNS, CDR2 SASEGT. This CDR3 is 11 amino acids long. V was trimmed by 6 bases and J by 13 bases, leaving 15 bases between them. The CDR3 protein is CASSPHRGVYF. In nucleotides, the CDR3 is TGTGCCAGCAGCCCCCACCGTGGGGTGTACTTC.